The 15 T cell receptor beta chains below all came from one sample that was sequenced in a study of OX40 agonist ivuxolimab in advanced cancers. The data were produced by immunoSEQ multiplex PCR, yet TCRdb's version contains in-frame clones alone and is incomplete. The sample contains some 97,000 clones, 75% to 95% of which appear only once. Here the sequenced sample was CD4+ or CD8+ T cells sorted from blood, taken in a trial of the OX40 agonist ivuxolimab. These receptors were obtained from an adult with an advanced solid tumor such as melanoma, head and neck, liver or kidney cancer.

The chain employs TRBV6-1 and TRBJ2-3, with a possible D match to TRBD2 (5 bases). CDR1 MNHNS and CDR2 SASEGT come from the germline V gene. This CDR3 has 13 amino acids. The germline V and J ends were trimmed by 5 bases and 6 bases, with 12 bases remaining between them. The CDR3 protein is CASSLEERDTQYF. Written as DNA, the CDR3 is TGTGCCAGCAGTCTGGAGGAGAGGGATACGCAGTATTTT.

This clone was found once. The CDR3 protein is CASATRAGGPIETQYF. In DNA, the CDR3 is TGTGCCAGCGCGACCCGAGCGGGAGGGCCGATAGAGACCCAGTACTTC. This chain uses TRBV5-6 with TRBJ2-5; TRBD2 matches 10 bases. Germline-derived CDR1 and CDR2 are SGHDT and YYEEEE. This CDR3 comprises 16 residues. Trimming cost V 7 bases and J 4 bases; bases outside gene matches: 13.

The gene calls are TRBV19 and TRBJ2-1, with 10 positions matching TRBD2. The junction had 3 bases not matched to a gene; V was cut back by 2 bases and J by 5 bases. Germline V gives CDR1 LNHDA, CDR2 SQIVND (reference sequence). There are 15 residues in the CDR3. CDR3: CASSIIAGGNNEQFF. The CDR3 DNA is TGTGCCAGTAGTATAATAGCGGGGGGAAACAATGAGCAGTTCTTC.

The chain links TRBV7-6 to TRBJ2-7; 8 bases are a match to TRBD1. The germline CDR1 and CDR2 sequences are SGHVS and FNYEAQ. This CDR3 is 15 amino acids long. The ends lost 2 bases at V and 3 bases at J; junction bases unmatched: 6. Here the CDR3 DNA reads TGTGCCAGCAGCTTACAGCAGGGGGCAAACTACGAGCAGTACTTC. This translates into CASSLQQGANYEQYF.

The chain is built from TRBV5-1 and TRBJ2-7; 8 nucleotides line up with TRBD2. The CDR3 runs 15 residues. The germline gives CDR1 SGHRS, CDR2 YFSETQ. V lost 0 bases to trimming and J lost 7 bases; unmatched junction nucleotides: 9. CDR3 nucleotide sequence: TGCGCCAGCAGCTTGGACGCGGGAGGCCCAAGAGAGCAGTACTTC. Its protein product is CASSLDAGGPREQYF.

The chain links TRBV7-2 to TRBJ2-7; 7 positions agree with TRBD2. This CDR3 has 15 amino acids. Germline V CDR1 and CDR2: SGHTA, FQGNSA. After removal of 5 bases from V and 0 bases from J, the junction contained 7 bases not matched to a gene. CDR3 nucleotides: TGTGCCAGCAGCCCTAGCGGCCAACACTCCTACGAGCAGTACTTC. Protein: CASSPSGQHSYEQYF.

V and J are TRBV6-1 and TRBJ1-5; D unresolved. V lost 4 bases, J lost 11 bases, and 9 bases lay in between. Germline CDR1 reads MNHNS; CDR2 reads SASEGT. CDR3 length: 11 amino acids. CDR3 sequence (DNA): TGTGCCAGCAGTGGTTACGAGACCCAGCATTTT. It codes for CASSGYETQHF.

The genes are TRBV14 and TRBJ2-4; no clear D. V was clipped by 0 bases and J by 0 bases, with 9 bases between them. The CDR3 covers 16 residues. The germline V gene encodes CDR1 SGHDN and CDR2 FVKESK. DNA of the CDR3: TGTGCCAGCAGCCAAGAGTCAGCTTTAGCCAAAAACATTCAGTACTTC. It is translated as CASSQESALAKNIQYF. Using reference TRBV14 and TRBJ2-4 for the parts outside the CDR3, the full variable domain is EAGVTQFPSHSVIEKGQTVTLRCDPISGHDNLYWYRRVMGKEIKFLLHFVKESKQDESGMPNNRFLAERTGGTYSTLKVQPAELEDSGVYFCASSQESALAKNIQYFGAGTRLSVL.

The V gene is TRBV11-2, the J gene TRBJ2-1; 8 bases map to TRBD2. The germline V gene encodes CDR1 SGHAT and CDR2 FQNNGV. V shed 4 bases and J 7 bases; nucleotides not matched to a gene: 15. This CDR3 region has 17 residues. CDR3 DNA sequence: TGTGCCAGCAGCTCGCTAGCTCTGGCTAGCGGGCTTAATGAGCAGTTCTTC. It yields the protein CASSSLALASGLNEQFF.

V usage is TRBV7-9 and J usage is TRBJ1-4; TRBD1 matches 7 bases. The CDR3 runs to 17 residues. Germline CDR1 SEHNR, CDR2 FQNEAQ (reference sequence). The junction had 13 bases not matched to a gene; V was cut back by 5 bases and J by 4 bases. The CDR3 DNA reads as TGTGCCAGCAGCACCGACAGGGTGGGCAGACATAATGAAAAACTGTTTTTT. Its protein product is CASSTDRVGRHNEKLFF. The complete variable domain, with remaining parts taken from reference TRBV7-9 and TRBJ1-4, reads DTGVSQNPRHKITKRGQNVTFRCDPISEHNRLYWYRQTLGQGPEFLTYFQNEAQLEKSRLLSDRFSAERPKGSFSTLEIQRTEQGDSAMYLCASSTDRVGRHNEKLFFGSGTQLSVL.

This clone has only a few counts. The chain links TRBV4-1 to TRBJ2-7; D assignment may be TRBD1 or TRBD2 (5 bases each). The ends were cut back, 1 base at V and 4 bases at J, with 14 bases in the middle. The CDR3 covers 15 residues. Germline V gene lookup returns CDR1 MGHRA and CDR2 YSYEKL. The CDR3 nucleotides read TGCGCCAGCAGCCAAGGCGGACCGGGACCATACGAGCAGTACTTC. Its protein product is CASSQGGPGPYEQYF.

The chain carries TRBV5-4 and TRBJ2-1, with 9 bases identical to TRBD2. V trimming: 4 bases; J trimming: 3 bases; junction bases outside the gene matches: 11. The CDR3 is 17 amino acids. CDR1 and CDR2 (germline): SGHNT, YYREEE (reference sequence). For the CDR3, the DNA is TGTGCCAGCAGCGCCGGGACTAGCCTCTCTTTCTACAATGAGCAGTTCTTC. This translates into CASSAGTSLSFYNEQFF.

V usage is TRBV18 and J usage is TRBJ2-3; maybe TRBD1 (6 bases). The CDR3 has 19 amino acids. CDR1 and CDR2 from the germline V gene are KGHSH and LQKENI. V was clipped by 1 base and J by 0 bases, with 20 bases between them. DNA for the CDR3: TGTGCCAGCTCACCACGGAGGACAGCGGAAAGTACTAGCACAGATACGCAGTATTTT. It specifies CASSPRRTAESTSTDTQYF.

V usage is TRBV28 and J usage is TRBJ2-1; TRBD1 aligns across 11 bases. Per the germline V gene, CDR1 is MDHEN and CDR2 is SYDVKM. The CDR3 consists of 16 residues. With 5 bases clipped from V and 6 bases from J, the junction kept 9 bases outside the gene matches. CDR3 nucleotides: TGTGCCAGCAGTCCGATTCGGGACAGGGGGTTCAATGAGCAGTTCTTC. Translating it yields CASSPIRDRGFNEQFF.

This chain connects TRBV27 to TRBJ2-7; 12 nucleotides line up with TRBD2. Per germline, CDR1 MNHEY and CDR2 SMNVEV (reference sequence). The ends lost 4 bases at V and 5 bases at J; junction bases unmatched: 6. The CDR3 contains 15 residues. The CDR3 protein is CASSSLAGGVDEQYF. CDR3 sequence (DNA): TGTGCCAGCAGTTCACTAGCGGGAGGCGTAGACGAGCAGTACTTC.